The T cell receptor beta chain under discussion was sequenced for a study of CD8+ T cells in alopecia areata (dated by TCRdb to the late 2010s). Concerning the study at large: Treated patients were enrolled in an open-label pilot trial of oral tofacitinib, 5 to 10 mg twice daily, for moderate-to-severe alopecia areata. Tofacitinib was administered for 6 to 18 months, and 6 months of follow-up off drug were then conducted to assess delayed response and recurrence. In treated patients, disease severity was measured using the SALT score, which gives the percentage of scalp surface area affected. The study used high-throughput TCRbeta sequencing to examine T cell clonal expansion in alopecia areata, in both the C3H/HeJ mouse model and human patients. In humans, TCRbeta sequencing was performed on scalp tissue and on sorted CD4+ and CD8+ peripheral blood T cells from healthy controls and from patients with patchy or totalis/universalis alopecia areata. Patients on tofacitinib were biopsied at baseline and after 4 and 24 weeks of treatment, and several of the patients also had a later scalp biopsy. Clonality in the scalp was compared among normal scalp (n=4), patchy alopecia areata scalp (n=8), and alopecia totalis/universalis scalp (n=8). RNA came from the PAXgene miRNA kit for fixed scalp, the miRNeasy kit for PBMCs, and the RNeasy kit for mouse skin. immunoSEQ multiplex PCR using 35 Vbeta forward primers and 13 Jbeta reverse primers was used to amplify TCRbeta CDR3 regions. Points the paper makes about the study in general: Because the treated cohort was small and had just a single nonresponder, larger studies are needed to establish links between baseline CD8+ expansion and response. Lesional scalp, especially in alopecia totalis/universalis, showed higher clonality and more expanded CD8+ clones than normal scalp, suggesting antigenic drive. Scalp TCR repertoire analysis is complicated because resident alphabeta T cells in normal human skin are also sequenced, whereas mouse skin is dominated by gammadelta T cells. Tofacitinib significantly decreased scalp clonality and the number of expanded CD8+ clones among the top 100 scalp clones. During tofacitinib treatment, many expanded lesional clones stuck around in both scalp and blood, and this persistence may partly explain why relapse happens after treatment is stopped. TCR sequences shared between patients were less clear than in mice, possibly partly because of HLA diversity in the patient population.

The germline V gene provides CDR1 SGHRS and CDR2 YFSETQ. The junction carries 8 bases between V and J, which are trimmed by 4 bases and 4 bases respectively. Counted from cysteine to phenylalanine, this CDR3 has 12 amino acids. Of all the DNA, just the CDR3 is kept, 36 bases in frame from base 1. The meaning of the sample's time point label: more than 3 weeks on oral tofacitinib. This sample's treatment or condition label indicates: oral pan-JAK inhibitor, 5-10 mg twice daily. Lesional scalp punch biopsies and peripheral blood were collected from alopecia areata patients. PBMCs were isolated by density centrifugation and stained for CD3, CD4 and CD8, after which CD4+ and CD8+ T cells were sorted on a FACSAria. Library method: the immunoSEQ multiplex PCR assay. RNA was extracted from all samples and reverse transcribed into cDNA as template for TCR sequencing. SuperScript III was used to make first-strand cDNA, primed with a 2:1 mix of oligo-dT and random hexamers. Amplification bias was assessed with a synthetic immune receptor repertoire, and residual bias was removed computationally. The original pipeline was this. After raw reads were preprocessed to remove errors, the CDR3 was defined following IMGT conventions as running from the conserved cysteine to phenylalanine. Clonality was computed as 1 minus the Shannon entropy, with the entropy normalized by log2 of the number of productive unique TCRs. Scalp TCRbeta sequences were cross-referenced with sorted blood CD4 and CD8 repertoires so that the CD4 or CD8 identity of scalp clones could be inferred. Entries here come from immuneACCESS through TCRdb and include only in-frame sequences with V and J called. Some clones fail to appear in such tables; in the studies checked, an unresolved V gene covers under half of the shortfall, and the cause of the remainder is unknown. V and J calls and clone size follow that table, whereas D and trimming were derived from the DNA. This sample holds a few hundred thousand clones; about 58% were observed only once. Roughly 1.4% of the sample rests with the top ten.

This clone was counted a single time. What antigen it recognizes has not been identified. The input lacks base qualities; no much larger clone sits a single base away. Rearrangement joined TRBV5-1 to TRBJ2-5, and the D gene may be TRBD2, 5 bases matching. Sequencing was performed on CD4+ T cells sorted from blood, taken at week 4, from a patient treated with tofacitinib. This TCR came from a human donor with alopecia areata. The CDR3 region reads CASSREPETQYF. In nucleotide form, the sequence is TGCGCCAGCAGCCGGGAACCAGAGACCCAGTACTTC.